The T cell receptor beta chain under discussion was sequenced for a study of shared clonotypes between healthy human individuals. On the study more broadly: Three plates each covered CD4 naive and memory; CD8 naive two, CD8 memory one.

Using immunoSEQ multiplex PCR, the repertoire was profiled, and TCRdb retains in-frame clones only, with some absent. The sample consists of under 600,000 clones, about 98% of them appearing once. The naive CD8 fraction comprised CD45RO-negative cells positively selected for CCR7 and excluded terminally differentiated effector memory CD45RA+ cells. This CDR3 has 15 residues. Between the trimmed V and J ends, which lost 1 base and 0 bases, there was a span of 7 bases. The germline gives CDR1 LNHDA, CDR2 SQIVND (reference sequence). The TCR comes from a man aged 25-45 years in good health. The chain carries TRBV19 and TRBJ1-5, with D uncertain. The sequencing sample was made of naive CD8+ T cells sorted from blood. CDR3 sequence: CASSIVGDSNQPQHF. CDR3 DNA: TGTGCCAGTAGTATAGTCGGAGATAGCAATCAGCCCCAGCATTTT.